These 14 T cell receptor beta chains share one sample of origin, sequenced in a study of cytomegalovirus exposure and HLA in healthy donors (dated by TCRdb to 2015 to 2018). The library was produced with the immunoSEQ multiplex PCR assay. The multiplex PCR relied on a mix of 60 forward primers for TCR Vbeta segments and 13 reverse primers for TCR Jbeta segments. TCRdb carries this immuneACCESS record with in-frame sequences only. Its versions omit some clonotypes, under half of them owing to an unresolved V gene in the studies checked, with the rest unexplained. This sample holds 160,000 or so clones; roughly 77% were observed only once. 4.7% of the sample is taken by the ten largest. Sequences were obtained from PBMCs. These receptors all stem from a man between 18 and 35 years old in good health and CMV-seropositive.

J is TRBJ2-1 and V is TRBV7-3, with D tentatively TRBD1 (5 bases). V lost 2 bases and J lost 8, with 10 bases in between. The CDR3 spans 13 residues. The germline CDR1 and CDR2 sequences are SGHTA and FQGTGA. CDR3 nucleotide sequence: TGTGCCAGCAGCTTAGGCCTAGGGGATGAGCAGTTCTTC. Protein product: CASSLGLGDEQFF.

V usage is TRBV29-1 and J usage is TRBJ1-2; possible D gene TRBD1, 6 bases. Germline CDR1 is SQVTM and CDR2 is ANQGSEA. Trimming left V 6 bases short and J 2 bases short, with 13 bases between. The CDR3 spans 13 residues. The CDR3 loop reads CSVATQGNYGYTF. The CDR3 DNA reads TGCAGCGTAGCTACCCAGGGGAACTATGGCTACACCTTC.

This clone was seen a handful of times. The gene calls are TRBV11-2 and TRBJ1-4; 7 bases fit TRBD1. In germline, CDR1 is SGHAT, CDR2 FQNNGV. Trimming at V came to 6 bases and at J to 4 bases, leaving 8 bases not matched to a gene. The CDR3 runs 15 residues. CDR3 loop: CASRFSGQLNEKLFF. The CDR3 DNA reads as TGTGCCAGCAGGTTTTCGGGACAGCTTAATGAAAAACTGTTTTTT. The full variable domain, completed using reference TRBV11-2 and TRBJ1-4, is EAGVAQSPRYKIIEKRQSVAFWCNPISGHATLYWYQQILGQGPKLLIQFQNNGVVDDSQLPKDRFSAERLKGVDSTLKIQPAKLEDSAVYLCASRFSGQLNEKLFFGSGTQLSVL.

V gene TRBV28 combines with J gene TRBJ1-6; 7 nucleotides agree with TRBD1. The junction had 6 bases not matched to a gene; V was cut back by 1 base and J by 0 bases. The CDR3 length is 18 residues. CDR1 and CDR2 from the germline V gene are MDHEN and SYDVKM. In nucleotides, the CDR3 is TGTGCCAGCAGTTTATACCGACAGGGAGGCTCCTATAATTCACCCCTCCACTTT. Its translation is CASSLYRQGGSYNSPLHF.

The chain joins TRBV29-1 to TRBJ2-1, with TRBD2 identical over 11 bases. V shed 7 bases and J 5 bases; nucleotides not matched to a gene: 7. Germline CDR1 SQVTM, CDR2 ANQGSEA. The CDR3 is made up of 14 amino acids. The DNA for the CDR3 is TGCAGCGCCCGCGGGACTAGCGGCAACAATGAGCAGTTCTTC. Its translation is CSARGTSGNNEQFF.

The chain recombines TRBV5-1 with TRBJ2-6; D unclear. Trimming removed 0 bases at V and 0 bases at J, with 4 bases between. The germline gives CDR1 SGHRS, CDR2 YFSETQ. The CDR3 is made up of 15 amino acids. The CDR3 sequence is CASSLGSSGANVLTF. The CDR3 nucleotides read TGCGCCAGCAGCTTGGGCAGCTCTGGGGCCAACGTCCTGACTTTC.

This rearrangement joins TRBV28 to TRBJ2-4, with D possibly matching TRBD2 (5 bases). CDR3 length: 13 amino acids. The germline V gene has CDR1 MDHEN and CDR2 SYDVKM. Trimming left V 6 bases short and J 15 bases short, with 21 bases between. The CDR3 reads CASSSLNGVVRYF. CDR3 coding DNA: TGTGCCAGCAGCTCCCTAAACGGGGTAGTTCGGTACTTC.

The CDR3 loop reads CASSVSPGTTTGELFF. The CDR3 coding sequence is TGTGCCAGCAGCGTCTCCCCGGGGACTACCACCGGGGAGCTGTTTTTT. The chain combines TRBV9 with TRBJ2-2; 7 positions agree with TRBD2. Germline V gene data show CDR1 as SGDLS and CDR2 as YYNGEE. The CDR3 runs 16 residues. With V trimmed by 2 bases and J by 4 bases, 8 bases remained unmatched.

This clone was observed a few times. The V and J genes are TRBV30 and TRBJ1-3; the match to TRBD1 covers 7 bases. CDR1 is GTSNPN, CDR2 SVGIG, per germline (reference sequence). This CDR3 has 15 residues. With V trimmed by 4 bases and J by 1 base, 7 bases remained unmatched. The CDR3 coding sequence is TGTGCCTGGACTATAGCAGGGGGTTCTGGAAACACCATATATTTT. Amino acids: CAWTIAGGSGNTIYF.

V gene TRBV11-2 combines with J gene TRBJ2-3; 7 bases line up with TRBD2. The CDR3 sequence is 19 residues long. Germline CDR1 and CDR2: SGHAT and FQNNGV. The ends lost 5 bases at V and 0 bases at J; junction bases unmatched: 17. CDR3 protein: CASSAGEGIQVSSTDTQYF. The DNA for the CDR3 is TGTGCCAGCAGCGCGGGAGAGGGGATACAGGTTTCTAGCACAGATACGCAGTATTTT.

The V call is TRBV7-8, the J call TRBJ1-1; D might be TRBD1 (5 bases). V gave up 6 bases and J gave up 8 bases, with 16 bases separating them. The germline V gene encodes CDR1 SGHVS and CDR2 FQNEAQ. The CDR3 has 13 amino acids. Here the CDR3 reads CASSLSGNREAFF. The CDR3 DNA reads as TGTGCCAGCAGTTTATCAGGGAATCGAGAAGCTTTCTTT.

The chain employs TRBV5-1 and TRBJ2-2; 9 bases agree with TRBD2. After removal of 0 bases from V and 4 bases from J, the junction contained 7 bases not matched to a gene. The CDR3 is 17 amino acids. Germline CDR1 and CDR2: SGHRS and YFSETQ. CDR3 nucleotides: TGCGCCAGCAGCTTGGCGGGTAGCGGGAGTACCACCGGGGAGCTGTTTTTT. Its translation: CASSLAGSGSTTGELFF.

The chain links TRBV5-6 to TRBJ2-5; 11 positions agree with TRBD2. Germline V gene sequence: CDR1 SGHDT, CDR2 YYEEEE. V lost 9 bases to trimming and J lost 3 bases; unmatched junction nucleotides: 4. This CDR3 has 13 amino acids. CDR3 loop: CATELAGEETQYF. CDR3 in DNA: TGTGCCACCGAACTAGCGGGAGAAGAGACCCAGTACTTC. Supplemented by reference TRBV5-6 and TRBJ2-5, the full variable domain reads DAGVTQSPTHLIKTRGQQVTLRCSPKSGHDTVSWYQQALGQGPQFIFQYYEEEERQRGNFPDRFSGHQFPNYSSELNVNALLLGDSALYLCATELAGEETQYFGPGTRLLVL.

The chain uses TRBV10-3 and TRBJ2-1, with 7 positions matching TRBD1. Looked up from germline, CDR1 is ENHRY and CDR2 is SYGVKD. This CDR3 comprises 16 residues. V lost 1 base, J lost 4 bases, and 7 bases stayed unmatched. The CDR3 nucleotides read TGTGCCATCAGTGAGTACAGGCAGGGGGTTTACAATGAGCAGTTCTTC. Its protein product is CAISEYRQGVYNEQFF.